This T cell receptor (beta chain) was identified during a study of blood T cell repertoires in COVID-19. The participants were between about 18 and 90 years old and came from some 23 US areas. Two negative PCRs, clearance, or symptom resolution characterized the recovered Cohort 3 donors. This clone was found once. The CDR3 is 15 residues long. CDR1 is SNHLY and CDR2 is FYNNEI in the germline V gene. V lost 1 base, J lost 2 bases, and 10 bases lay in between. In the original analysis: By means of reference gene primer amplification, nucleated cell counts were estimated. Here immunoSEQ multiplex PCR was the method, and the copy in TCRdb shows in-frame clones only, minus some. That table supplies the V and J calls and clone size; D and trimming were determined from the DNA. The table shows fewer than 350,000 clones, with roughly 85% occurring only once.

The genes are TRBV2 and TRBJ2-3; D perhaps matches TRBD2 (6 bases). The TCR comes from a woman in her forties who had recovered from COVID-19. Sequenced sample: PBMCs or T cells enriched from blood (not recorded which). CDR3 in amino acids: CASSEGGDPTDTQYF. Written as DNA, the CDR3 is TGTGCCAGCAGTGAAGGGGGGGACCCCACAGATACGCAGTATTTT.